Below, 22 T cell receptor beta chains from the same sample are listed, as sequenced in a study of blood T cell repertoires in COVID-19. Libraries were prepared by immunoSEQ multiplex PCR; TCRdb keeps only in-frame clonotypes and omits some of them. The sample consists of about 190,000 clones, around three quarters of them appearing once. Sequenced input: PBMCs or T cells enriched from blood (not recorded which). The receptor set was obtained from a woman in her forties or fifties with acute COVID-19.

The chain links TRBV5-6 to TRBJ1-3; D gene unclear. V gave up 4 bases and J gave up 4 bases, with 9 bases separating them. The CDR3 extends over 13 amino acids. CDR1 is SGHDT and CDR2 is YYEEEE in the germline V gene. CDR3 bases: TGTGCCAGCAGCCCCCCCGGGGGAAACACCATATATTTT. It translates to CASSPPGGNTIYF.

In its sample, this clone was seen once. The chain combines TRBV30 with TRBJ1-2, with D unclear. The germline gives CDR1 GTSNPN, CDR2 SVGIG (reference sequence). Trimming removed 2 bases at V and 2 bases at J, with 6 bases between. The CDR3 runs to 12 residues. The chain's CDR3 is CAWSRENYGYTF. DNA of the CDR3: TGTGCCTGGAGTAGGGAGAACTATGGCTACACCTTC.

V usage is TRBV5-1 and J usage is TRBJ2-2; 11 nucleotides line up with TRBD1. The CDR3 has 16 residues. Germline values: CDR1 SGHRS, CDR2 YFSETQ. J was trimmed by 5 bases and V by 0 bases; bases with no gene match: 3. In DNA, the CDR3 is TGCGCCAGCAGCTTGGGCCGGGACAGGGGGACCGGGGAGCTGTTTTTT. It yields the protein CASSLGRDRGTGELFF.

The rearrangement uses TRBV5-6 and TRBJ2-5; a weak D match, TRBD1 (6 bases). This CDR3 contains 16 residues. Germline values: CDR1 SGHDT, CDR2 YYEEEE. V gave up 0 bases and J gave up 2 bases, with 14 bases separating them. The CDR3, as DNA: TGTGCCAGCAGCTTGGACAGGGTTGGGCTACAAGAGACCCAGTACTTC. Its translation: CASSLDRVGLQETQYF. Combining the CDR3 with reference TRBV5-6 and TRBJ2-5 gives the whole variable domain DAGVTQSPTHLIKTRGQQVTLRCSPKSGHDTVSWYQQALGQGPQFIFQYYEEEERQRGNFPDRFSGHQFPNYSSELNVNALLLGDSALYLCASSLDRVGLQETQYFGPGTRLLVL.

This chain connects TRBV19 to TRBJ1-2, with 8 bases lining up with TRBD1. V was pared by 7 bases and J by 8 bases, with 15 bases of the junction left unmatched. Per the germline V gene, CDR1 is LNHDA and CDR2 is SQIVND (reference sequence). This CDR3 has 15 residues. CDR3 residues: CASTTPRTGYRGYTF. The DNA for the CDR3 is TGTGCCAGTACTACCCCCCGGACAGGGTATCGGGGCTACACCTTC.

The rearrangement links TRBV3-1 (or the pseudogene TRBV3-2) to TRBJ1-5, with 7 bases matching TRBD1. The CDR3 has 14 residues. Losses at the gene ends were 1 base for V and 7 bases for J; bases not matched to a gene: 4. Germline V gene data show CDR1 as LGHDT and CDR2 as YNNKEL (reference sequence). The DNA for the CDR3 is TGTGCCAGCAGCCAAGGGACAGGCAGGCAGCCCCAGCATTTT. Translated, it gives CASSQGTGRQPQHF.

This chain connects TRBV23-1 to TRBJ2-3; TRBD2 agrees at 7 bases. TRBV23-1 is assigned to the ORF class and has an uncertain function. The junction had 7 bases not matched to a gene; V was cut back by 4 bases and J by 3 bases. This CDR3 is 15 amino acids long. The chain's CDR3 is CASSREGGGTDTQYF. The CDR3 coding sequence is TGCGCCAGCAGTCGGGAGGGTGGGGGGACAGATACGCAGTATTTT.

The V and J genes are TRBV3-1 (or the pseudogene TRBV3-2) and TRBJ1-1; 12 bases are a match to TRBD1. The CDR3 is 15 residues long. Germline V gene sequence: CDR1 LGHDT, CDR2 YNNKEL (reference sequence). Trimming at V came to 4 bases and at J to 5 bases, leaving 5 bases not matched to a gene. The CDR3 nucleotides read TGTGCCAGCAGCCGACCGGGACAGGGGGCGACTGAAGCTTTCTTT. Amino acid sequence: CASSRPGQGATEAFF.

This chain links TRBV10-2 with TRBJ1-5; D is perhaps TRBD1 (6 bases). CDR3 length: 15 amino acids. With 0 bases removed from V and 3 bases from J, the gap between germline ends came to 9 bases. Germline CDR1 WSHSY, CDR2 SAAADI. CDR3 sequence (DNA): TGCGCCAGCAGTGAGTCGGACAGAGCCAATCAGCCCCAGCATTTT. Its translation is CASSESDRANQPQHF.

V usage is TRBV25-1 and J usage is TRBJ2-7; perhaps TRBD2 as D (6 bases). The V gene lost 2 bases and the J gene lost 2 bases, with 16 bases spanning the gap. This CDR3 contains 16 residues. Germline assignment: CDR1 MGHDK and CDR2 SYGVNS. The CDR3 nucleotides read TGTGCCAGCAGTGAAGGTGGAGGGGCAGGAACCTACGAGCAGTACGTC. This sequence encodes CASSEGGGAGTYEQYV.

The rearrangement joins TRBV28 to TRBJ2-7; 7 nucleotides line up with TRBD1. Germline assignment: CDR1 MDHEN and CDR2 SYDVKM. This CDR3 comprises 11 residues. V shed 5 bases, J shed 6 bases, and the junction held 1 base outside the gene matches. As DNA, the CDR3 is TGTGCCAGCAGTAACAGGGGCGAGCAGTACGTC. Translating it yields CASSNRGEQYV.

This chain joins TRBV20-1 and TRBJ1-5; no clear D gene. With 3 bases removed from V and 2 bases from J, the gap between germline ends came to 8 bases. Germline V gene lookup returns CDR1 DFQATT and CDR2 SNEGSKA (reference sequence). The CDR3 totals 13 residues. The DNA of the CDR3 is TGCAGTGCTAGTTCCCGGGGCAATCAGCCCCAGCATTTT. This codes for CSASSRGNQPQHF.

The rearrangement links TRBV10-3 to TRBJ1-1; a possible D gene is TRBD1 (6 bases). Trimming took 6 bases from V and 1 from J, leaving 12 bases between them. Germline assignment: CDR1 ENHRY and CDR2 SYGVKD. This CDR3 contains 14 residues. As DNA, the CDR3 is TGTGCCATCAGAAGCAGGGGACAGAACACTGAAGCTTTCTTT. Its translation: CAIRSRGQNTEAFF.

CDR3 coding DNA: TGCGCCAGCAGCCAAGAGGAGGGTGCGATGGGGCTGGAAAAACTGTTTTTT. Its protein product is CASSQEEGAMGLEKLFF. This sequence joins TRBV4-1 and TRBJ1-4; possible D gene TRBD1, 5 bases. Looked up from germline, CDR1 is MGHRA and CDR2 is YSYEKL. Trimming took off 0 bases at V and 8 bases at J, with 19 bases between the two ends. This CDR3 has 17 amino acids.

The chain carries TRBV6-1 and TRBJ2-7; tentative D call: TRBD1 (8 bases). The length of the CDR3 is 15 residues. The V end was cut by 3 bases, the J end by 6 bases, with 18 bases between. Germline assignment: CDR1 MNHNS and CDR2 SASEGT. The CDR3 spells CASSDHRGGSAEQYV. The CDR3 DNA reads TGTGCCAGCAGTGATCACAGGGGGGGTTCCGCCGAGCAGTACGTC.

There are a few counts of this clone. J is TRBJ1-2 and V is TRBV6-4; TRBD1 agrees at 8 bases. The CDR3 sequence is 15 residues long. The V segment lost 5 bases and the J segment 5 bases; nucleotides outside the gene matches: 10. The germline V gene has CDR1 MRHNA and CDR2 SNTAGT. In DNA, the CDR3 is TGTGCCAGCAGTAACTTCCCCGGGACAGGTTATGGCTACACCTTC. Amino acid sequence: CASSNFPGTGYGYTF.

The genes are TRBV30 and TRBJ1-5, with TRBD1 matching over 7 bases. CDR3 size: 14 residues. V dropped 7 bases and J dropped 6; count of bases not matched to a gene: 12. The germline CDR1 and CDR2 sequences are GTSNPN and SVGIG (reference sequence). The CDR3 region is CAFRARGAGQPQHF. CDR3 sequence (DNA): TGTGCCTTCCGGGCCAGGGGGGCGGGTCAGCCCCAGCATTTT.

The chain links TRBV5-1 to TRBJ2-1; D is undetermined. CDR3 size: 15 residues. Between the trimmed V and J ends, which lost 4 bases and 5 bases, there was a span of 16 bases. Per germline, CDR1 SGHRS and CDR2 YFSETQ. The CDR3 region has the DNA TGCGCCAGCAGCGAACCGGGTCCGCCTAACAATGAGCAGTTCTTC. This codes for CASSEPGPPNNEQFF.

This clone was recorded once. V gene TRBV3-1 (or the pseudogene TRBV3-2) combines with J gene TRBJ1-2; perhaps TRBD1 as D (6 bases). The V and J ends lost 4 bases and 7 bases respectively, with 22 bases between them. This CDR3 comprises 16 residues. Germline loops: CDR1 LGHDT, CDR2 YNNKEL (reference sequence). This CDR3 is CASSPFSGAKSLGYTF. CDR3 bases: TGTGCCAGCAGCCCCTTTTCAGGGGCAAAGTCCCTTGGCTACACCTTC.

The gene calls are TRBV5-6 and TRBJ1-2, with 8 bases matching TRBD1. With 4 bases clipped from V and 6 bases from J, the junction kept 11 bases outside the gene matches. This CDR3 comprises 15 residues. Per germline, CDR1 SGHDT and CDR2 YYEEEE. The CDR3 DNA reads TGTGCCAGCAGCCCCTATGCGGCAGGGGGCCATGGCTACACCTTC. Its protein product is CASSPYAAGGHGYTF.

The chain combines TRBV29-1 with TRBJ2-5, with D unresolved. This CDR3 has 12 residues. The V and J ends lost 6 bases and 1 base respectively, with 9 bases between them. CDR1 and CDR2 (germline): SQVTM, ANQGSEA. The CDR3 region has the DNA TGCAGCGTCGGGTACGGCCAAGAGACCCAGTACTTC. It translates to CSVGYGQETQYF. The full variable domain, in which reference TRBV29-1 and TRBJ2-5 provide the parts outside the CDR3, is SAVISQKPSRDICQRGTSLTIQCQVDSQVTMMFWYRQQPGQSLTLIATANQGSEATYESGFVIDKFPISRPNLTFSTLTVSNMSPEDSSIYLCSVGYGQETQYFGPGTRLLVL.

This chain connects TRBV5-4 to TRBJ2-1; 8 nucleotides align to TRBD1. CDR1 SGHNT and CDR2 YYREEE come from the germline V gene (reference sequence). The junction had 5 bases not matched to a gene; V was cut back by 2 bases and J by 1 base. The CDR3 has 16 residues. CDR3 loop: CASSFPGQGSYNEQFF. The CDR3, as DNA: TGTGCCAGCAGCTTTCCCGGACAGGGTTCCTACAATGAGCAGTTCTTC.